These T cell receptor beta chains were read from a single sample in a study of T cells in Graves' hyperthyroidism and ophthalmopathy. TCRdb re-derived calls from the multiplex PCR reads in MiXCR, one entry per CDR3 protein. This table has about 400,000 distinct CDR3 sequences, over 12% appearing once. The specimen was blood. The receptors here all came from a man aged 50 to 59 with Graves' ophthalmopathy. Each CDR3 is given with its conserved first and last residue. The D gene is left open where the match is weak. A clone size is listed for some rows: how often the clone was seen (once, few, many), or a class if it is expanded.

CDR3 length | J gene | V gene | clone size | D gene | CDR3 protein | CDR3 DNA
13 | TRBJ2-7 | TRBV29-1 | few | . | CSVVAGVAYEQYF | TGCAGCGTTGTCGCAGGGGTCGCCTACGAGCAGTACTTC
16 | TRBJ2-1 | TRBV5-4 | many | TRBD1 | CASLRWTGGAGNEQFF | TGTGCCAGCTTGAGGTGGACAGGGGGCGCGGGGAATGAGCAGTTCTTC
14 | TRBJ2-7 | TRBV2 | many | . | CASTPGAQGYEQYF | TGTGCCAGCACCCCAGGGGCTCAGGGCTACGAGCAGTACTTC
14 | TRBJ1-1 | TRBV5-1 | many | . | CASSPPSGNTEAFF | TGCGCCAGCAGCCCCCCAAGCGGGAACACTGAAGCTTTCTTT
16 | TRBJ1-2 | TRBV7-2 | many | TRBD1 | CASSLETGGGFYGYTF | TGTGCCAGCAGCTTAGAAACAGGGGGCGGATTCTATGGCTACACCTTC
15 | TRBJ1-5 | TRBV12-3/TRBV12-4 | few | . | CAGSLGGGGEQPQHF | TGTGCCGGCAGTCTTGGGGGGGGGGGCGAGCAGCCCCAGCATTTT
14 | TRBJ2-7 | TRBV28 | . | . | CASSLAATGREQYF | TGTGCCAGCAGTTTAGCGGCAACAGGGAGGGAGCAGTACTTC
13 | TRBJ1-2 | TRBV12-5 | many | TRBD1 | CASGRTGNYGYTF | TGTGCTAGTGGACGGACAGGGAACTATGGCTACACCTTC
17 | TRBJ2-1 | TRBV11-3 | many | . | CASSPTVFDTQYNEQFF | TGTGCCAGCAGCCCTACGGTTTTCGACACGCAATACAATGAGCAGTTCTTC
19 | TRBJ2-3 | TRBV6-1 | . | TRBD2 | CASSFTGGEYGRISDTQYF | TGTGCCAGCAGTTTCACGGGGGGGGAGTACGGGAGAATCTCAGATACGCAGTATTTT